The 6 T cell receptor beta chains below come from one sample, sequenced in a study of vaccination and CD4 T cells after COVID-19. Sequencing of cultured CD4+ T cell DNA used the Oncomine TCR Beta short-read assay. TCRdb re-called the PCR reads through MiXCR, storing one row per CDR3 protein. The profile covers some 15,000 distinct CDR3 sequences, with 61% appearing a single time and roughly a fifth taken by the ten largest. These receptors' targets are unknown. This sample's treatment: approximately 9-day PBMC culture with coronavirus spike peptide pools or control peptides (ViraFEST assay). Sequenced: CD4+ T cells from blood, cultured in vitro. These receptors came from a human donor who had recovered from COVID-19.

The genes are TRBV6-1 and TRBJ1-1, with a weak D call TRBD1 (6 bases). This CDR3 has 18 residues. Trimming stripped 2 bases from V and 0 bases from J, with 19 bases between. The germline CDR1 and CDR2 sequences are MNHNS and SASEGT. CDR3 protein: CASSELGGVGYLNTEAFF. The CDR3 DNA reads as TGTGCCAGCAGTGAATTAGGGGGTGTCGGGTACCTGAACACTGAAGCTTTCTTT.

CDR3 in DNA: TGCAGTGCTAGTGGGGGGCGCGGAAACACTGAAGCTTTCTTT. Its translation is CSASGGRGNTEAFF. The chain couples TRBV20-1 to TRBJ1-1, with D perhaps matching TRBD1 (6 bases). The ends were cut back, 3 bases at V and 2 bases at J, with 13 bases in the middle. CDR1 DFQATT and CDR2 SNEGSKA come from the germline V gene (reference sequence). CDR3 length equals 14 residues.

V is TRBV7-2 and J is TRBJ2-2; TRBD2 matches at 7 bases. This CDR3 contains 14 residues. Germline trimming cut 7 bases from V and 11 bases from J; bases unmatched to any gene: 13. Germline V gene lookup returns CDR1 SGHTA and CDR2 FQGNSA. The CDR3: CASTHERGRVELFF. In DNA, the CDR3 is TGTGCCAGCACCCACGAGCGGGGTAGGGTCGAGCTGTTTTTT.

The chain joins TRBV4-1 to TRBJ2-5, with 14 nucleotides matching TRBD2. CDR3 length equals 18 residues. Germline V gene data show CDR1 as MGHRA and CDR2 as YSYEKL. With 0 bases clipped from V and 2 bases from J, the junction kept 5 bases outside the gene matches. The CDR3 here is CASSQDEGLAGVQETQYF. The CDR3 nucleotides read TGCGCCAGCAGCCAAGATGAGGGACTAGCGGGAGTGCAAGAGACCCAGTACTTC.

V is TRBV24-1 and J is TRBJ1-1, with D possibly being TRBD1 (6 bases). The V end lost 6 bases, the J end lost 8 bases, and 15 bases lay between the germline ends. Germline values: CDR1 KGHDR, CDR2 SFDVKD. This CDR3 contains 13 residues. CDR3 in amino acids: CATSQRGTGEAFF. The CDR3 DNA is TGTGCCACCAGTCAGCGGGGCACAGGGGAAGCTTTCTTT.

V and J are TRBV12-1 and TRBJ1-5. TRBV12-1 is a pseudogene segment. This CDR3 is 16 amino acids long. CDR3 in amino acids: CASSSSRDSLIQPQHF. DNA for the CDR3: TGTGCCAGCAGCTCCTCCAGGGACTCTCTTATTCAGCCCCAGCATTTT.